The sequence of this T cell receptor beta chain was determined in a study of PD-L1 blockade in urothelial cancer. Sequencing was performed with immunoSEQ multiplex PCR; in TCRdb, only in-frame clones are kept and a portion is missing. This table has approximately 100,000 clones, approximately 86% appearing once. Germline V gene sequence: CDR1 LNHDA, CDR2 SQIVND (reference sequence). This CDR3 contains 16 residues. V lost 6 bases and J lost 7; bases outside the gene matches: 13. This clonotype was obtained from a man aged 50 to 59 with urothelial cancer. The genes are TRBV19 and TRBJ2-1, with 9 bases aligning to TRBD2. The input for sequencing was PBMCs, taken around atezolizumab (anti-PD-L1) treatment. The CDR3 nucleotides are TGTGCCAGTAGCAAAAAAGAAACTAGCGGGCGGAATGAGCAGTTCTTC. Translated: CASSKKETSGRNEQFF.